One sample yielded the 29 T cell receptor beta chains listed below, sequenced in a study of T cell responses to AZD1222 COVID-19 vaccine. Only in-frame clones appear in the TCRdb table, and some are missing; sequencing was by immunoSEQ multiplex PCR. The data show about 120,000 clones, with about 89% seen just once and approximately 27% held by the top ten. Here the sequenced sample was peripheral blood, taken on day 0 of AZD1222 vaccination. The receptors here all came from an adult in good health.

This chain uses TRBV4-2 with TRBJ1-2, with D uncertain. This CDR3 spans 15 amino acids. Trimming shortened V by 4 bases and J by 0 bases, and 12 bases separated the two germline ends. Germline CDR1 reads LGHNA; CDR2 reads YNFKEQ. CDR3 DNA sequence: TGTGCCAGCAGCCCACGGGCGGAAACTAACTATGGCTACACCTTC. Protein product: CASSPRAETNYGYTF.

As for this clone: The junction departs from the called germline gene at one end, perhaps through a read error. The genes are TRBV2 and TRBJ2-5, with a weak D call TRBD2 (6 bases). Germline V gene data show CDR1 as SNHLY and CDR2 as FYNNEI. This CDR3 comprises 13 residues. The chain's CDR3 is CASSGRGQGTQYF. CDR3 DNA sequence: TGTGCCAGCAGTGGGAGGGGCCAAGGGACCCAGTACTTC.

V gene TRBV5-4 combines with J gene TRBJ1-1; D is uncertain. The CDR3 length is 14 residues. Trimming removed 4 bases at V and 6 bases at J, with 16 bases between. Germline V gene data show CDR1 as SGHNT and CDR2 as YYREEE (reference sequence). The CDR3 nucleotides are TGTGCCAGCAGCGTCAGCCATGAGGCCGCTGAAGCTTTCTTT. Translated: CASSVSHEAAEAFF.

The rearrangement joins TRBV30 to TRBJ2-1, with no clear D. This CDR3 is 14 amino acids long. Germline-derived CDR1 and CDR2 are GTSNPN and SVGIG (reference sequence). The ends were cut back, 5 bases at V and 7 bases at J, with 18 bases in the middle. CDR3 residues: CAWARGGVGNEQFF. The CDR3 DNA reads TGTGCCTGGGCCCGAGGTGGGGTGGGAAATGAGCAGTTCTTC.

This chain uses TRBV3-1 (or the pseudogene TRBV3-2) with TRBJ2-7; 7 nucleotides line up with TRBD2. After removal of 4 bases from V and 4 bases from J, the junction contained 7 bases not matched to a gene. CDR1 is LGHDT and CDR2 is YNNKEL in the germline V gene (reference sequence). CDR3 length equals 14 residues. The DNA of the CDR3 is TGTGCCAGCAGCCTCGGACTAGTAATTTACGAGCAGTACTTC. Its protein product is CASSLGLVIYEQYF.

This clone was seen a single time. The chain recombines TRBV9 with TRBJ2-1; D could derive from TRBD1 or TRBD2 (6 bases each). CDR3 length: 14 amino acids. Germline values: CDR1 SGDLS, CDR2 YYNGEE. Trimming left V 0 bases short and J 13 bases short, with 17 bases between. CDR3 region: CASSVESTGALQFF. As DNA, the CDR3 is TGTGCCAGCAGCGTAGAATCAACGGGGGCCTTACAGTTCTTC.

The chain joins TRBV28 to TRBJ2-7; a possible D gene is TRBD1 (6 bases). The CDR3 extends over 15 amino acids. Looked up from germline, CDR1 is MDHEN and CDR2 is SYDVKM. V was clipped by 4 bases and J by 5 bases, with 18 bases between them. CDR3 bases: TGTGCCAGCAGTTCAACCGGGACAAGGTTAAACGAGCAGTACTTC. Amino acids: CASSSTGTRLNEQYF. The entire variable domain, with the rest obtained from reference TRBV28 and TRBJ2-7, is as follows: DVKVTQSSRYLVKRTGEKVFLECVQDMDHENMFWYRQDPGLGLRLIYFSYDVKMKEKGDIPEGYSVSREKKERFSLILESASTNQTSMYLCASSSTGTRLNEQYFGPGTRLTVT.

This chain connects TRBV12-3 or TRBV12-4 to TRBJ1-2, with 8 bases identical to TRBD1. V was pared by 6 bases and J by 7 bases, with 4 bases of the junction left unmatched. The CDR3 totals 12 residues. The CDR3 is CASRTGEAGYTF. In DNA form, the CDR3 reads TGTGCCAGCAGGACAGGGGAGGCTGGCTACACCTTC.

The chain has TRBV10-3 and TRBJ2-5, with 14 nucleotides matching TRBD2. This CDR3 contains 15 residues. The V gene end was trimmed by 6 bases and the J gene end by 5 bases; junction bases not matched to a gene: 5. Germline V gives CDR1 ENHRY, CDR2 SYGVKD. CDR3 residues: CAISRLAGGGETQYF. DNA of the CDR3: TGTGCCATCAGCCGACTAGCGGGAGGGGGGGAGACCCAGTACTTC.

This chain uses TRBV5-1 with TRBJ1-1, with a weak D call TRBD1 (6 bases). This CDR3 spans 18 amino acids. Trimming left V 2 bases short and J 1 base short, with 21 bases between. Looked up from germline, CDR1 is SGHRS and CDR2 is YFSETQ. CDR3 sequence: CASSFGGGGNTKNTEAFF. The CDR3 coding sequence is TGCGCCAGCAGCTTTGGTGGGGGCGGAAACACTAAGAACACTGAAGCTTTCTTT.

The J gene is TRBJ2-5, the V gene TRBV30, with D perhaps TRBD1 or TRBD2 (5 bases each). CDR1 is GTSNPN and CDR2 is SVGIG in the germline V gene (reference sequence). Between the trimmed V and J ends, which lost 4 bases and 1 base, there was a span of 7 bases. The CDR3 loop spans 12 amino acids. The CDR3 here is CAWIGGQETQYF. CDR3 sequence (DNA): TGTGCCTGGATTGGGGGCCAAGAGACCCAGTACTTC.

The gene calls are TRBV4-1 and TRBJ2-3; TRBD1 agrees at 9 bases. The CDR3 is 17 residues long. Germline-derived CDR1 and CDR2 are MGHRA and YSYEKL. The trim removed 1 base at V and 1 base at J, leaving 6 bases unmatched. The CDR3 DNA sequence: TGCGCCAGCAGCCAAGGCGGTCGGACAGGGGGCACAGATACGCAGTATTTT. This encodes CASSQGGRTGGTDTQYF.

The chain carries TRBV10-2 and TRBJ1-5; the D is unclear. This CDR3 has 15 residues. The ends were cut back, 3 bases at V and 0 bases at J, with 9 bases in the middle. CDR1 and CDR2 from the germline V gene are WSHSY and SAAADI. For the CDR3, the DNA is TGCGCCAGCAGTGACAGTGTAAATAGCAATCAGCCCCAGCATTTT. This translates into CASSDSVNSNQPQHF.

The chain carries TRBV20-1 and TRBJ2-1; D unclear. This CDR3 is built from 11 residues. Germline CDR1 reads DFQATT; CDR2 reads SNEGSKA (reference sequence). V lost 1 base to trimming and J lost 5 bases, with 3 bases between them. The CDR3 coding sequence is TGCAGTGCTAGAGCCGACAATGAGCAGTTCTTC. Its translation: CSARADNEQFF.

The J gene is TRBJ2-3, the V gene TRBV24-1; D might be TRBD1 (6 bases). The germline V gene has CDR1 KGHDR and CDR2 SFDVKD. CDR3 length: 15 amino acids. V was clipped by 4 bases and J by 1 base, with 11 bases between them. The CDR3 protein is CATSDHRAGTDTQYF. In nucleotides, the CDR3 is TGTGCCACCAGTGACCACAGGGCGGGCACAGATACGCAGTATTTT.

J is TRBJ1-5 and V is TRBV19, with 8 bases fitting TRBD1. CDR1 and CDR2 from the germline V gene are LNHDA and SQIVND (reference sequence). This CDR3 is built from 14 residues. Trimming at V came to 4 bases and at J to 6 bases, leaving 5 bases not matched to a gene. The CDR3 sequence: CASSTQGGSQPQHF. The DNA of the CDR3 is TGTGCCAGTAGTACACAGGGGGGAAGTCAGCCCCAGCATTTT.

The chain has TRBV7-2 and TRBJ1-3, with D maybe TRBD1 (6 bases). The V end lost 0 bases, the J end lost 4 bases, and 10 bases lay between the germline ends. CDR1 is SGHTA and CDR2 is FQGNSA in the germline V gene. The CDR3 spans 15 residues. The CDR3 DNA reads TGTGCCAGCAGCTTAGCGGGACAATTCGGAAACACCATATATTTT. Protein sequence: CASSLAGQFGNTIYF.

The chain links TRBV19 to TRBJ1-3; D not certain. The V end was cut by 7 bases, the J end by 4 bases, with 17 bases between. CDR3 length equals 15 residues. Germline lookup yields CDR1 LNHDA and CDR2 SQIVND (reference sequence). CDR3 amino acids: CASTISAEGGNTIYF. The CDR3 DNA reads TGTGCCAGTACCATTTCGGCAGAAGGCGGAAACACCATATATTTT.

The J gene is TRBJ2-7, the V gene TRBV5-8; possibly TRBD1 for D (5 bases). There are 13 residues in the CDR3. Per germline, CDR1 SGHTS and CDR2 YDEGEE. Trimming cost V 1 base and J 5 bases, with 10 bases left between them. CDR3 nucleotide sequence: TGTGCCAGCAGCTTGACCACAGGAAACGAGCAGTACTTC. Protein: CASSLTTGNEQYF.

This chain links TRBV18 with TRBJ2-3, with TRBD2 matching 7 bases. Germline trimming cut 6 bases from V and 1 base from J; bases unmatched to any gene: 1. The CDR3 covers 13 residues. CDR1 KGHSH and CDR2 LQKENI come from the germline V gene. CDR3 region: CASSRGGTDTQYF. CDR3 nucleotide sequence: TGTGCCAGCTCCCGGGGGGGCACAGATACGCAGTATTTT. The full variable domain, in which reference TRBV18 and TRBJ2-3 provide the parts outside the CDR3, is NAGVMQNPRHLVRRRGQEARLRCSPMKGHSHVYWYRQLPEEGLKFMVYLQKENIIDESGMPKERFSAEFPKEGPSILRIQQVVRGDSAAYFCASSRGGTDTQYFGPGTRLTVL.

This rearrangement joins TRBV5-1 to TRBJ2-6; D is unresolved. The CDR3 contains 14 residues. The V and J ends lost 3 bases and 4 bases respectively, with 8 bases between them. Per germline, CDR1 SGHRS and CDR2 YFSETQ. CDR3 in amino acids: CASSSPTGANVLTF. CDR3 nucleotide sequence: TGCGCCAGCAGCTCCCCTACAGGGGCCAACGTCCTGACTTTC.

The chain carries TRBV2 and TRBJ1-1; 9 nucleotides agree with TRBD1. After removal of 4 bases from V and 1 base from J, the junction contained 1 base not matched to a gene. The CDR3 spans 14 residues. Germline-derived CDR1 and CDR2 are SNHLY and FYNNEI. Here the CDR3 DNA reads TGTGCCAGCAGTGCGACAGGGGGGAACACTGAAGCTTTCTTT. Residues: CASSATGGNTEAFF. Combining the CDR3 with reference TRBV2 and TRBJ1-1 gives the whole variable domain EPEVTQTPSHQVTQMGQEVILRCVPISNHLYFYWYRQILGQKVEFLVSFYNNEISEKSEIFDDQFSVERPDGSNFTLKIRSTKLEDSAMYFCASSATGGNTEAFFGQGTRLTVV.

The genes are TRBV20-1 and TRBJ1-2; D remains unclear. The CDR3 is 11 amino acids. V lost 0 bases to trimming and J lost 8 bases, with 7 bases between them. The germline V gene encodes CDR1 DFQATT and CDR2 SNEGSKA (reference sequence). CDR3 bases: TGCAGTGCTAGAGAAATGGGGGGCTACACCTTC. It translates to CSAREMGGYTF.

This chain joins TRBV7-3 and TRBJ2-7; 8 bases fit TRBD2. V lost 3 bases, J lost 3 bases, and 4 bases stayed unmatched. CDR1 is SGHTA, CDR2 FQGTGA, per germline. The CDR3 covers 14 residues. For the CDR3, the DNA is TGTGCCAGCAGCTTGGCGGGGGGAAACTACGAGCAGTACTTC. Translating it yields CASSLAGGNYEQYF.

V and J are TRBV27 and TRBJ2-7, with D uncertain. The germline V gene encodes CDR1 MNHEY and CDR2 SMNVEV (reference sequence). The CDR3 has 14 residues. V was shortened by 3 bases and J by 0 bases, with 9 bases between the two germline ends. The CDR3 region is CASSFGRNSYEQYF. The CDR3 DNA sequence: TGTGCCAGCAGTTTCGGACGTAACTCCTACGAGCAGTACTTC.

This chain joins TRBV30 and TRBJ2-3; D is unclear. The length of the CDR3 is 12 residues. With 3 bases removed from V and 6 bases from J, the gap between germline ends came to 10 bases. CDR1 and CDR2 from the germline V gene are GTSNPN and SVGIG (reference sequence). Here the CDR3 reads CAWSEVLDTQYF. The DNA of the CDR3 is TGTGCCTGGAGCGAGGTTTTGGATACGCAGTATTTT.

The chain carries TRBV6-4 and TRBJ2-3, with a possible D match to TRBD2 (6 bases). CDR1 and CDR2 (germline): MRHNA, SNTAGT. Trimming stripped 4 bases from V and 4 bases from J, with 12 bases between. The CDR3 runs to 14 residues. DNA for the CDR3: TGTGCCAGCAGTGTTCAGGAGGGCTCAGATACGCAGTATTTT. Translated, it gives CASSVQEGSDTQYF.

This chain connects TRBV5-1 to TRBJ1-1; the match to TRBD1 covers 7 bases. The CDR3 covers 13 residues. The germline V gene has CDR1 SGHRS and CDR2 YFSETQ. V shed 2 bases, J shed 3 bases, and the junction held 1 base outside the gene matches. For the CDR3, the DNA is TGCGCCAGCAGCTTCCAGGGGGACACTGAAGCTTTCTTT. Translated: CASSFQGDTEAFF.

The chain has TRBV7-9 and TRBJ2-1; 8 bases align to TRBD2. The germline V gene encodes CDR1 SEHNR and CDR2 FQNEAQ (reference sequence). The CDR3 spans 15 residues. The J segment lost 6 bases and the V segment lost 5 bases, leaving 9 bases of the junction unmatched. The CDR3 loop is CASSMTSAPFNEQFF. CDR3 in DNA: TGTGCCAGCAGCATGACTAGCGCCCCATTCAATGAGCAGTTCTTC.